This T cell receptor (beta chain) was sequenced in a study of cytomegalovirus exposure and HLA in healthy donors. The primer mix had 60 Vbeta and 13 Jbeta primers. TCRdb's table, derived via immunoSEQ multiplex PCR, lists solely in-frame clones and lacks some. The repertoire consists of about 120,000 clones, with approximately 80% occurring once and the leading ten covering around 1.9%. This clone has just a few counts. As yet, its antigen is unknown. The CDR3 is 13 residues long. Trimming cost V 0 bases and J 2 bases, with 6 bases left between them. Germline lookup yields CDR1 SGHDT and CDR2 YYEEEE. Study-level results: Most of the TCR beta V segments (in an earlier analysis) were productive either about 87% or about 30% of the time. The study recorded 164 TCR beta chains that were cytomegalovirus-associated. Reports state that TCR beta sequences accurately predicted most subjects' HLA-A and HLA-B alleles.

The chain uses TRBV5-6 and TRBJ2-7; D not certain. The source of this sequence is a man aged 35 to 55 in good health and CMV-seronegative. Sequencing used PBMCs. The CDR3 here is CASSLGEAYEQYF. In DNA form, the CDR3 reads TGTGCCAGCAGCTTGGGAGAGGCCTACGAGCAGTACTTC.